Sequencing of this T cell receptor beta chain was carried out in a study of cytomegalovirus exposure and HLA in healthy donors. Overall study results and limits: Within the data, a cluster of highly shared sequence variants was likely a sequencing artifact. HLA-A and HLA-B allele assignments for most subjects were reportedly predicted accurately using TCR beta sequences.

To note about this clone: The antigen is not known.

Germline CDR1 is MNHEY and CDR2 is SMNVEV (reference sequence). The CDR3 consists of 12 residues. V shed 8 bases, J shed 6 bases, and the junction held 4 bases outside the gene matches. Primers included in the PCR were 60 Vbeta and 13 Jbeta primers. Assay used: immunoSEQ multiplex PCR; TCRdb lists only in-frame clones, some missing. The top ten clones hold more than 2.5% of a sample with 150,000 to 200,000 clones, roughly two thirds of them seen once. The sequenced sample was PBMCs. The origin of this receptor is a woman aged 30 to 39 in good health and CMV-seronegative. The V gene is TRBV27, the J gene TRBJ1-5; 7 nucleotides match TRBD1. The CDR3 loop reads CASGTEGQPQHF. The CDR3 DNA is TGTGCCAGCGGGACAGAAGGTCAGCCCCAGCATTTT.